This T cell receptor (beta chain) stems from a study of T cell responses to AZD1222 COVID-19 vaccine. Study-wide points: Nearly half of spike-specific TCRs reportedly go after variant regions that carry no mutations. Spike-specific TCR repertoires showed rising breadth and depth after two AZD1222 doses. A mostly white British donor set with more females was recruited, and clonal diversity was possibly underestimated.

Assay used: immunoSEQ multiplex PCR; TCRdb lists only in-frame clones, some missing. The sample lists 200,000 or so clones, around 87% occurring once. As to this clone: The antigen is unknown.

The CDR3 length is 14 residues. Trimming removed 0 bases from V and 3 bases from J; junction bases left unmatched: 1. The germline V gene has CDR1 MNHEY and CDR2 SVGAGI. The chain combines TRBV6-5 with TRBJ2-7, with 8 nucleotides matching TRBD2. The source material was peripheral blood, sampled on day 0 of MenACWY control vaccination. The origin of this receptor is an adult in good health. The CDR3 loop reads CASSYSGTSYEQYF. CDR3 nucleotides: TGTGCCAGCAGTTACTCGGGGACTAGCTACGAGCAGTACTTC.